This TCR beta chain was sequenced during a study of human T cells and chemical hapten exposure. The V gene lost 5 bases and the J gene lost 8 bases, with 12 bases spanning the gap. The CDR3 is made up of 12 amino acids. The germline CDR1 and CDR2 sequences are MGHDK and SYGVNS. Points on this clonotype: Antigen specificity is unknown.

Study-wide findings and caveats: PT1 expanded TCR counts correlated positively with patch test score. The formation of large CDR3 similarity clusters by expanded TCRs significantly exceeded that of controls.

Treatment here: therapeutic diphenylcyclopropenone sensitization with weekly scalp DPC. The library tagged each cDNA molecule with unique molecular identifiers. Original handling: Sampled TCR counts reached a median of 95,638 per sample, with values ranging from roughly 20,000 to 750,000. TCRdb used MiXCR to reprocess the reads, holding one entry per CDR3 protein. The V and J calls, along with clone size, are taken from TCRdb and not from the paper's own processing. Of about 220 distinct CDR3 sequences in the sample, approximately 99% were seen once. The chain has TRBV25-1 and TRBJ1-1; D is uncertain. Sequenced here: whole blood, sampled before DPC sensitization or 2, 6, or about 24 weeks after (not recorded which). This TCR was recovered from an adult with alopecia areata. Some clones in this sample may be carry-over from other donors' samples. This table probably holds off-target reads from a library built for another chain. CDR3 amino acids: CASSTGPLEAFF. CDR3 DNA sequence: TGTGCCAGCAGTACCGGCCCCTTAGAAGCTTTCTTT.